This T cell receptor (beta chain) was sequenced for a study of pediatric ulcerative colitis. Study-wide results and caveats: Rectal repertoires separated controls, mild-moderate and acute severe colitis. A couple of patients' blood samples yielded substantially fewer templates. Repertoires came from total lymphocyte DNA, so rare subsets like regulatory T cells may be missed.

The blood sample was taken during the colonoscopy visit. Data came from immunoSEQ multiplex PCR; TCRdb stores just in-frame clones and leaves some out. This table holds 60,000 to 75,000 clones, 77% found once. The V end was cut by 0 bases, the J end by 3 bases, with 13 bases between. Germline assignment: CDR1 SGHTA and CDR2 FQGTGA. This CDR3 region has 16 residues. Concerning this clone itself: The antigen is undetermined.

This chain links TRBV7-3 with TRBJ2-3; perhaps D is TRBD1 or TRBD2 (5 bases each). The sample consisted of blood. This clonotype originated in a boy younger than 18 with moderate ulcerative colitis. DNA for the CDR3: TGTGCCAGCAGCTTAACCCCAGGGACGCGTACAGATACGCAGTATTTT. Residues: CASSLTPGTRTDTQYF.